A single sample is the source of the 7 T cell receptor beta chains below, sequenced in a study of T-cell memory formation after mild COVID-19. Each CDR3 protein gets one entry after TCRdb re-called the 5' RACE reads with MiXCR. The profile shows fewer than 500,000 distinct CDR3 sequences, approximately 25% of them singletons. The sample taken for sequencing was PBMCs or a T cell subset sorted from them (not recorded which). The origin of the receptors is an adult woman who had mild COVID-19 (a few samples of this study predate the infection). Cell type and time point are not known.

The table lists this clonotype with many counts. The chain joins TRBV3-1 to TRBJ2-7, with D possibly TRBD2 on 6 matching bases. The CDR3 spans 14 residues. Germline CDR1 and CDR2: LGHDT and YNNKEL (reference sequence). With 4 bases removed from V and 2 bases from J, the gap between germline ends came to 12 bases. The CDR3 region has the DNA TGTGCCAGCAGCCCGTCGGGGGAGCCCTACGAGCAGTACTTC. Translating it yields CASSPSGEPYEQYF.

The chain has TRBV7-2 and TRBJ2-5, with 8 bases aligning to TRBD2. The CDR3 has 14 amino acids. Looked up from germline, CDR1 is SGHTA and CDR2 is FQGNSA. V shed 0 bases, J shed 5 bases, and the junction held 2 bases outside the gene matches. The CDR3 protein is CASSLAAGDETQYF. As DNA, the CDR3 is TGTGCCAGCAGCTTAGCAGCGGGAGACGAGACCCAGTACTTC.

This clonotype was seen just once. The chain uses TRBV5-1 and TRBJ2-3; the match to TRBD1 covers 7 bases. Germline V gene lookup returns CDR1 SGHRS and CDR2 YFSETQ. The CDR3 consists of 17 residues. V lost 0 bases and J lost 4; bases outside the gene matches: 11. The CDR3, as DNA: TGCGCCAGCAGCTTGGACCGACAGGGAAGTGGGGCAGATACGCAGTATTTT. Protein sequence: CASSLDRQGSGADTQYF.

This clonotype was found once. CDR3 bases: TGTGCCATCACCCAAGGACAGGGCCTTTATGGCTACACCTTC. It translates to CAITQGQGLYGYTF. The chain employs TRBV10-3 and TRBJ1-2, with TRBD1 identical over 8 bases. The germline V gene has CDR1 ENHRY and CDR2 SYGVKD. The CDR3 is 14 residues long. Unmatched junction bases numbered 9, after V lost 7 bases and J lost 5 bases.

This sequence joins TRBV10-1 and TRBJ2-1, with D unresolved. CDR3 length: 11 residues. Per germline, CDR1 WNHNN and CDR2 SYGVQD (reference sequence). V lost 6 bases and J lost 8, with 8 bases in between. This chain's CDR3 is CASRDGDEQFF. CDR3 nucleotide sequence: TGCGCCAGCAGGGATGGGGATGAGCAGTTCTTC.

The chain employs TRBV24-1 and TRBJ2-2, with a tentative D call TRBD2 (5 bases). Per the germline V gene, CDR1 is KGHDR and CDR2 is SFDVKD. The V end lost 3 bases, the J end lost 5 bases, and 15 bases lay between the germline ends. This CDR3 has 16 residues. The CDR3 sequence: CATSDRGGHETGELFF. The CDR3 DNA is TGTGCCACCAGTGATCGCGGAGGCCATGAGACCGGGGAGCTGTTTTTT.

The V gene is TRBV12-3 or TRBV12-4, the J gene TRBJ1-2; D might be TRBD1 (5 bases). The CDR3 is made up of 11 amino acids. V shed 8 bases and J shed 5 bases, with 9 bases lying between them. CDR3 nucleotide sequence: TGTGCCAGCTTCCGGGGGTATGGCTACACCTTC. Translation gives CASFRGYGYTF.